This passage covers 8 T cell receptor beta chains from one sample sequenced in a study of shared clonotypes between healthy human individuals. Using immunoSEQ multiplex PCR, the repertoire was profiled, and TCRdb retains in-frame clones only, with some absent. In the table there are roughly 490,000 clones, around 79% of which are singletons. The sample taken for sequencing was PBMCs. The source is a woman between 40 and 55 years old in good health. Some clones in this sample may be carry-over from other donors' samples.

V is TRBV6-5 and J is TRBJ2-1; 7 positions agree with TRBD2. CDR1 MNHEY and CDR2 SVGAGI come from the germline V gene. Losses at the gene ends were 5 bases for V and 4 bases for J; bases not matched to a gene: 5. CDR3 length: 14 residues. The CDR3 here is CASSLSGLYNEQFF. The CDR3 DNA sequence: TGTGCCAGCAGTCTTAGCGGGCTTTACAATGAGCAGTTCTTC.

This rearrangement joins TRBV18 to TRBJ2-1; the match to TRBD2 covers 14 bases. Germline V CDR1 and CDR2: KGHSH, LQKENI. The trim removed 6 bases at V and 3 bases at J, leaving 7 bases unmatched. This CDR3 is 17 amino acids long. The CDR3 reads CASSAGTSGRDYNEQFF. As DNA, the CDR3 is TGTGCCAGCTCTGCGGGGACTAGCGGGAGAGACTACAATGAGCAGTTCTTC.

The rearrangement links TRBV10-3 to TRBJ2-7; TRBD2 agrees at 14 bases. Germline V gene lookup returns CDR1 ENHRY and CDR2 SYGVKD. The ends lost 10 bases at V and 0 bases at J; junction bases unmatched: 8. This CDR3 region has 16 residues. The CDR3 nucleotides read TGTGCCACCACCGGGACTAGCGGGAGTTTCTCCTACGAGCAGTACTTC. It is translated as CATTGTSGSFSYEQYF.

As to this clone: Its ends do not fully match the called genes, so a read error is possible. The chain employs TRBV28 and TRBJ1-4, with 12 positions matching TRBD1. Germline CDR1 reads MDHEN; CDR2 reads SYDVKM. The CDR3 extends over 14 amino acids. Here the CDR3 reads CASSSPGQGARGLF. As DNA, the CDR3 is TGTGCCAGCAGTTCTCCGGGACAGGGGGCGCGGGGGCTTTTT.

This chain joins TRBV5-6 and TRBJ1-5; D not certain. V lost 0 bases, J lost 3 bases, and 1 base lay in between. Germline CDR1 SGHDT, CDR2 YYEEEE. The CDR3 spans 12 residues. The DNA for the CDR3 is TGTGCCAGCAGCTTGGCCAATCAGCCCCAGCATTTT. Translating it yields CASSLANQPQHF. The full variable domain, in which reference TRBV5-6 and TRBJ1-5 provide the parts outside the CDR3, is DAGVTQSPTHLIKTRGQQVTLRCSPKSGHDTVSWYQQALGQGPQFIFQYYEEEERQRGNFPDRFSGHQFPNYSSELNVNALLLGDSALYLCASSLANQPQHFGDGTRLSIL.

The V gene is TRBV30, the J gene TRBJ2-3, with a tentative D call TRBD1 (5 bases). Per germline, CDR1 GTSNPN and CDR2 SVGIG (reference sequence). The CDR3 consists of 15 residues. Trimming took off 2 bases at V and 6 bases at J, with 18 bases between the two ends. The CDR3 DNA reads TGTGCCTGGAGTATGGGGCCTCATCTTGCGGATACGCAGTATTTT. Translating it yields CAWSMGPHLADTQYF.

The V gene is TRBV14, the J gene TRBJ1-2, with D unresolved. The germline V and J ends were trimmed by 0 bases and 14 bases, with 22 bases remaining between them. Germline V lookup: CDR1 SGHDN, CDR2 FVKESK. There are 15 residues in the CDR3. The DNA of the CDR3 is TGTGCCAGCAGCCAAGATCTGAGGGCCCTCTATGTGGGAACCTTC. It specifies CASSQDLRALYVGTF.

The chain couples TRBV7-9 to TRBJ2-7; the D is unclear. Between the trimmed V and J ends, which lost 6 bases and 2 bases, there was a span of 8 bases. CDR1 is SEHNR, CDR2 FQNEAQ, per germline (reference sequence). CDR3 size: 12 residues. CDR3 sequence: CASSGIPYEQYF. The CDR3 DNA sequence: TGTGCCAGCAGTGGGATTCCCTACGAGCAGTACTTC.